A selection of T cell receptor beta chains follows, all from one sample in a study of response to subunit inactivated influenza vaccine. TCRdb ran MiXCR on the RT-PCR reads and lists one entry per CDR3 protein. Of fewer than 550,000 distinct CDR3 sequences in the sample, about 25% are singletons; the top ten hold about 1.9%. Specimen: CD4+ T cells sorted from PBMCs, collected around 5 days after vaccination. The source is a man aged 45-65 years who received an inactivated influenza vaccine. Each CDR3 is given with its conserved first and last residue. Clone size is stated in some rows and not others, as once, few, many or a class when expanded.

TRBJ1-1 | . | TRBV7-2 | CASSVYWGVDTEAFF
TRBJ2-1 | . | TRBV11-2 | CASSWRQGHNEQFF
TRBJ2-1 | . | TRBV9 | CASSVAGRSSYNEQFF
TRBJ2-3 | few | TRBV10-3 | CAISERTGVSSRDTDTQYF
TRBJ2-2 | many | TRBV12-3/TRBV12-4 | CASTTTGYTGELFF
TRBJ2-3 | few | TRBV7-9 | CASSLDRGGPDTQYF
TRBJ1-2 | . | TRBV24-1 | CATSDLGQSHGYTF
TRBJ1-3 | few | TRBV5-1 | CASSLGQLGSGNTIYF
TRBJ1-1 | few | TRBV28 | CASSLRDPKRVAFF
TRBJ1-6 | . | TRBV6-6 | CASKDRGNSPLHF
TRBJ2-3 | few | TRBV27 | CASRIGWGMGTDTQYF
TRBJ1-2 | few | TRBV20-1 | CSAREVVGTGYGYTF
TRBJ2-3 | . | TRBV29-1 | CSVGAGTDTQYF
TRBJ1-5 | . | TRBV4-2 | CASSQDAPGTGQPQHF
TRBJ2-1 | few | TRBV11-2 | CASSFLGFSYNEQFF
TRBJ1-5 | few | TRBV7-2 | CASSFVRGEQPQHF
TRBJ2-2 | . | TRBV7-9 | CASSLVRNTGELFF
TRBJ2-3 | few | TRBV5-1 | CASSLALAGFTDTQYF
TRBJ2-1 | . | TRBV18 | CASSPPSGRAYNEQFF
TRBJ2-3 | . | TRBV28 | CASSLMSGQSDTQYF
TRBJ2-5 | few | TRBV25-1 | CASSGRLADQETQYF
TRBJ1-2 | . | TRBV4-2 | CASSQVMAGAAYGYTF
TRBJ2-1 | . | TRBV12-3/TRBV12-4 | CASSQGGLANEQFF
TRBJ1-1 | few | TRBV7-3 | CASSPQPGNTEAFF
TRBJ1-2 | few | TRBV6-1 | CASRPGAGGRYGYTF
TRBJ2-1 | many | TRBV20-1 | CSARHGPRNNEQFF
TRBJ1-2 | . | TRBV7-2 | CASSLVQRYGYTF
TRBJ2-3 | few | TRBV6-5 | CASSYSPGPGQGASDTQYF
TRBJ2-1 | . | TRBV7-9 | CASSLESTNEQFF
TRBJ2-7 | . | TRBV12-3/TRBV12-4 | CASSSRARSEQYF
TRBJ2-7 | . | TRBV2 | CASNPGATYEQYF
TRBJ2-2 | . | TRBV18 | CASSPPVGVENTGELFF
TRBJ2-5 | many | TRBV29-1 | CSVDPQGGVETQYF
TRBJ1-1 | . | TRBV5-5 | CASSFRQGEANTEAFF
TRBJ1-2 | . | TRBV7-9 | CASSSRGTGGYGYTF
TRBJ2-2 | few | TRBV4-2 | CASSRLAGGPPNTGELFF
TRBJ2-3 | . | TRBV28 | CASRPTPGQGSTDTQYF
TRBJ2-1 | . | TRBV5-1 | CASSLGLAGAGNEQFF
TRBJ2-7 | . | TRBV5-1 | CASSSGGFSGQYF
TRBJ2-3 | few | TRBV7-2 | CASSLQRDTDTQYF
TRBJ2-7 | . | TRBV5-1 | CASSRGGFHPSYEQYF